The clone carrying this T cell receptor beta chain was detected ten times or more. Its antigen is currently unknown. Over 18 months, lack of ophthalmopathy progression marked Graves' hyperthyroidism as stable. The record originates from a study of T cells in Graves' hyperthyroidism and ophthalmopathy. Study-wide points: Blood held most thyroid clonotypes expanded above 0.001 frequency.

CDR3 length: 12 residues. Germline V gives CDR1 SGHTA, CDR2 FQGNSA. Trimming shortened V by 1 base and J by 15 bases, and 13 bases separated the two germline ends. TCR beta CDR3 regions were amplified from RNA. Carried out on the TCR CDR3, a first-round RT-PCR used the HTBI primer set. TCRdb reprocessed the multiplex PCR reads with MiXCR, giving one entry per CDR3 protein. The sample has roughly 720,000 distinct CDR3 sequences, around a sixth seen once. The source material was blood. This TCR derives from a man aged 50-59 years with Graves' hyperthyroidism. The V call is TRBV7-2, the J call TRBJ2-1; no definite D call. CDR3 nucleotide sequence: TGTGCCAGCAGCTTAGTGACTTCTGCGCCGTTCTTC. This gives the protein CASSLVTSAPFF.